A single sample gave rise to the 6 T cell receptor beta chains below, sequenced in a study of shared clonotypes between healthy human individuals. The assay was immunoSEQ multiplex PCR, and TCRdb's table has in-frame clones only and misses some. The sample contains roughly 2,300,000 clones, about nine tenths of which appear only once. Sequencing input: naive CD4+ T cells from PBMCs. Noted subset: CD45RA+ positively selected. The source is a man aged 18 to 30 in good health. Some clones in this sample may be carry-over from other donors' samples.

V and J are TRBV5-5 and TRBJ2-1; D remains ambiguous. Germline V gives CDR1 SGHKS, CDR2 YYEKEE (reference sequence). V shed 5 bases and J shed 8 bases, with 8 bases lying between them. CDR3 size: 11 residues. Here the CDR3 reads CASRLGDEQFF. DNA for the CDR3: TGTGCCAGCAGACTTGGCGATGAGCAGTTCTTC.

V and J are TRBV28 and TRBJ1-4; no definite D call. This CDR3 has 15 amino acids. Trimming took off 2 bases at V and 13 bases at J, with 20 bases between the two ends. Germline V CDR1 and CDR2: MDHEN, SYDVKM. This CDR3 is CASSLGGGYGAALFF. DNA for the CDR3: TGTGCCAGCAGTTTAGGCGGAGGGTACGGAGCCGCACTGTTTTTT.

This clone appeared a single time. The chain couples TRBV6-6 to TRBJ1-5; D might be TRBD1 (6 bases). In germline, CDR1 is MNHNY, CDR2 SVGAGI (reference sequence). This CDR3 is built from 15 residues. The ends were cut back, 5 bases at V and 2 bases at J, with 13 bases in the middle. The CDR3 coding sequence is TGTGCCAGCAGTATACAGGGCCAGGGCAATCAGCCCCAGCATTTT. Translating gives CASSIQGQGNQPQHF.

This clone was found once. The CDR3 nucleotides are TGCGCCAGCAGGGAGGGGGGAACTAATGAAAAACTGTTTTTT. Its protein is CASREGGTNEKLFF. The chain couples TRBV5-1 to TRBJ1-4, with D possibly being TRBD1 (6 bases). Deletions cut 5 bases from V and 1 base from J, with 9 bases between. There are 14 residues in the CDR3. Germline values: CDR1 SGHRS, CDR2 YFSETQ.

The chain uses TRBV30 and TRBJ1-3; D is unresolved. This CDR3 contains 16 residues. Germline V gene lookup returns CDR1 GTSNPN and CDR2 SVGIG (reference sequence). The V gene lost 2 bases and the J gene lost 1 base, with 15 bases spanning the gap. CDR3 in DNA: TGTGCCTGGAGTACCGCCCCCCGCAGATCTGGAAACACCATATATTTT. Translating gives CAWSTAPRRSGNTIYF.

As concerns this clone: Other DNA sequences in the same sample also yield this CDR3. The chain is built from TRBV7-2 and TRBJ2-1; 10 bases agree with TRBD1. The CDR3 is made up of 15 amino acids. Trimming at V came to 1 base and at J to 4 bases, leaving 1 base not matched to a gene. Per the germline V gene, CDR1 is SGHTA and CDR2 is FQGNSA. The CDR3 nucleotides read TGTGCCAGCAGCTTAGGACAGGGGGCTTACAATGAGCAGTTCTTC. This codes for CASSLGQGAYNEQFF.